This paragraph covers one T cell receptor beta chain sequence. The data derive from a study of T cell changes during pregnancy in multiple sclerosis. The protocol was immunoSEQ multiplex PCR, while the TCRdb copy is restricted to in-frame clones and leaves out a portion. The data contain under 95,000 clones, roughly 94% of them seen just once; the ten biggest clones take up approximately 0.92%. The source of this sequence is a female donor in good health, enrolled as a control in a pregnancy study. This sample comprised peripheral blood, obtained in the second trimester of pregnancy.

The CDR3 region has the DNA TGTGCCAGCAGTGTAACAGGGGTCACAGATACGCAGTATTTT. This gives the protein CASSVTGVTDTQYF. The chain links TRBV25-1 to TRBJ2-3; 7 positions match TRBD1. The length of the CDR3 is 14 residues. Germline CDR1 MGHDK, CDR2 SYGVNS. V lost 4 bases, J lost 2 bases, and 3 bases stayed unmatched.